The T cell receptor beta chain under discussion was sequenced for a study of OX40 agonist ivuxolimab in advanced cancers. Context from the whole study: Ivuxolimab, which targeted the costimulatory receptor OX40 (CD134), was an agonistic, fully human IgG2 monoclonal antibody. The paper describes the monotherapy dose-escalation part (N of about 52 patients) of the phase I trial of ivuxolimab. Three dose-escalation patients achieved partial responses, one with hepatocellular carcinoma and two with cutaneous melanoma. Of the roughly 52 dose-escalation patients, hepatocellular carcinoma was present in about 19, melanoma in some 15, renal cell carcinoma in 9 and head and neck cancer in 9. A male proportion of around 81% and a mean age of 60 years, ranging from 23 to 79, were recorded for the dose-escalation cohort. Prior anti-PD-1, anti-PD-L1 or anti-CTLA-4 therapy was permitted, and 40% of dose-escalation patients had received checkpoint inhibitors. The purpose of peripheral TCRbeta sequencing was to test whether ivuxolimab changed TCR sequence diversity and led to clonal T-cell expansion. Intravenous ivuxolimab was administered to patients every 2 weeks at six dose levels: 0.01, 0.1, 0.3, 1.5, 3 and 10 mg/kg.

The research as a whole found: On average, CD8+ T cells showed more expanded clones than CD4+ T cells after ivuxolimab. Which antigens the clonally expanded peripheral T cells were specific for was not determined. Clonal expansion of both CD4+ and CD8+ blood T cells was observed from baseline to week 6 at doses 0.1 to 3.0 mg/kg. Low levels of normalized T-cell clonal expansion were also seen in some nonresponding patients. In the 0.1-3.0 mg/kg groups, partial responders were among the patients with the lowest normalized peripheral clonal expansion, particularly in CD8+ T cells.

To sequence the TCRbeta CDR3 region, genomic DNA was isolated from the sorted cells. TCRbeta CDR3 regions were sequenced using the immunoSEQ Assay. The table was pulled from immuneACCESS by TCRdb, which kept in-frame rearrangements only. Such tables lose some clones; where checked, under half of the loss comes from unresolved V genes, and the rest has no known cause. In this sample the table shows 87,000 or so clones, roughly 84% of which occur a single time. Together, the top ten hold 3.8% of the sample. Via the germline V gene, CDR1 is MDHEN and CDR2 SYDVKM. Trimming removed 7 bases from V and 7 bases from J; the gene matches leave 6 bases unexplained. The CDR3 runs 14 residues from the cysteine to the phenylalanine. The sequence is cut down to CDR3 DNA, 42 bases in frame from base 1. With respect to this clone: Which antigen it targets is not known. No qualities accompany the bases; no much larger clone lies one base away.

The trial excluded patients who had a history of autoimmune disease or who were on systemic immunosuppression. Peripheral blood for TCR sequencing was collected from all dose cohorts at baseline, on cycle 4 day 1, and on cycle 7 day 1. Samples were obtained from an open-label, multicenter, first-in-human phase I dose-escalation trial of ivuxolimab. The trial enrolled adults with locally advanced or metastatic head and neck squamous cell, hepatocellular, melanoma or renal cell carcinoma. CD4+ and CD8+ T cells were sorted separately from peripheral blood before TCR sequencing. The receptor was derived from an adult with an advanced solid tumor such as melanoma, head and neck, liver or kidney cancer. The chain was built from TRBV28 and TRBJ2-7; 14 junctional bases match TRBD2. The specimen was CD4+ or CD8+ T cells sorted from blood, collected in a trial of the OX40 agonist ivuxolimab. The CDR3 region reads CASNRLAGGREQYF. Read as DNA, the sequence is TGTGCCAGCAATCGACTAGCGGGAGGGAGGGAGCAGTACTTC.